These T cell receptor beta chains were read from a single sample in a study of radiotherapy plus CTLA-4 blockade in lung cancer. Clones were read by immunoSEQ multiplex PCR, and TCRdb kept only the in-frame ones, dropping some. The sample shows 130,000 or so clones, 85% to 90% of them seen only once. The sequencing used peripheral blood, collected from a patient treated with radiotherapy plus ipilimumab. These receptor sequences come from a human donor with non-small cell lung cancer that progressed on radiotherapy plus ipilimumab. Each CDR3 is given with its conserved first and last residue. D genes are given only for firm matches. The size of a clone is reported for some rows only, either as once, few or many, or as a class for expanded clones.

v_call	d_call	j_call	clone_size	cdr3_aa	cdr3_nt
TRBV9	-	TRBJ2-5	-	CASSAGEALLGETQYF	TGTGCCAGCAGCGCCGGGGAAGCTTTGTTAGGAGAGACCCAGTACTTC
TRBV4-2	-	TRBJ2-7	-	CASSQEMVNSYEQYF	TGTGCCAGCAGCCAAGAAATGGTGAACTCCTACGAGCAGTACTTC
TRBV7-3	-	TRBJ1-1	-	CASSLGQNTEAFF	TGTGCCAGCAGCCTAGGACAGAACACTGAAGCTTTCTTT
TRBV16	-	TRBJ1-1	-	CASSHWRGGGAEAFF	TGTGCCAGCAGCCATTGGAGGGGTGGAGGGGCTGAAGCTTTCTTT
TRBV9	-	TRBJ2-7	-	CASSVGGGRSPYEQYF	TGTGCCAGCAGCGTAGGCGGCGGGCGGAGTCCCTACGAGCAGTACTTC
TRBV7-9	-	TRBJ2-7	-	CASSWARESYEQYF	TGTGCCAGCAGCTGGGCCCGGGAGTCCTACGAGCAGTACTTC
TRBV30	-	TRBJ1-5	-	CAWSAPSGGYSNQPQHF	TGTGCCTGGAGTGCTCCCTCCGGGGGCTATAGCAATCAGCCCCAGCATTTT
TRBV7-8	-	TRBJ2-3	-	CASSIYRGTDTQYF	TGTGCCAGCAGCATCTACAGGGGCACAGATACGCAGTATTTT
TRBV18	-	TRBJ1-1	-	CASSPGWNTEAFF	TGTGCCAGCTCACCAGGTTGGAACACTGAAGCTTTCTTT
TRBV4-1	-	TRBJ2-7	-	CASSPIGGYEQYF	TGCGCCAGCAGCCCCATTGGGGGCTACGAGCAGTACTTC
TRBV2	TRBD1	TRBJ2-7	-	CASMGDRGYEQYF	TGTGCCAGCATGGGGGACAGGGGCTACGAGCAGTACTTC
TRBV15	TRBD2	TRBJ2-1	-	CATSRRAGGAPEQFF	TGTGCCACCAGCAGAAGGGCGGGAGGGGCCCCTGAGCAGTTCTTC
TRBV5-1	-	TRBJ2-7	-	CASREPSGSYEQYF	TGCGCCAGCAGGGAGCCGAGCGGCTCCTACGAGCAGTACTTC
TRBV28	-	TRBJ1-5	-	CASSPVSQPQHF	TGTGCCAGCAGCCCGGTCTCGCAGCCCCAGCATTTT
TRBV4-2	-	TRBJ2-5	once	CASSQGGPGLETQYF	TGTGCCAGCAGCCAAGGGGGGCCGGGACTAGAGACCCAGTACTTC
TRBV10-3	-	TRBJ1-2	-	CAISDSYGYTF	TGTGCCATCAGTGACAGCTATGGCTACACCTTC
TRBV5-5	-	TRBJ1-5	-	CASSLSGVSNQPQHF	TGTGCCAGCAGCTTGTCAGGGGTTAGCAATCAGCCCCAGCATTTT
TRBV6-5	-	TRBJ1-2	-	CASSFTTSSYGYTF	TGTGCCAGCAGTTTCACCACCAGCTCCTATGGCTACACCTTC
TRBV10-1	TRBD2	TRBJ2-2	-	CASSPLAGVLGELFF	TGCGCCAGCAGTCCCCTAGCGGGAGTACTTGGGGAGCTGTTTTTT
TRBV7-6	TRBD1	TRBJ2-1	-	CASSLYQPGQGHNEQFF	TGTGCCAGCAGCCTATACCAACCGGGACAGGGCCACAATGAGCAGTTCTTC